Only a few counts were recorded for the clone carrying this T cell receptor beta chain. Its antigen is as yet unknown. This sample stems from a study of response to subunit inactivated influenza vaccine. The study, taken as a whole, reports: The authors offered the suggestion that each seasonal influenza vaccination recruits few new T cells.

V was shortened by 5 bases and J by 2 bases, with 19 bases between the two germline ends. Germline-derived CDR1 and CDR2 are SQVTM and ANQGSEA. The CDR3 length is 15 residues. One entry per CDR3 protein, called by TCRdb with MiXCR from the RT-PCR reads. The sample lists about 480,000 distinct CDR3 sequences; about a tenth were seen once. The V and J genes are TRBV29-1 and TRBJ2-7; a possible D gene is TRBD1 (6 bases). The clonotype originates from a man aged 50 to 59 who received an inactivated influenza vaccine. The input for sequencing was PBMCs from blood, taken roughly 46 days after vaccination. CDR3 protein: CSVYHSTGTTYEQYF. The CDR3 DNA is TGCAGCGTTTACCACTCGACAGGAACCACCTACGAGCAGTACTTC.